The 18 T cell receptor beta chains below all came from one sample that was sequenced in a study of T cell changes during pregnancy in multiple sclerosis. Assay: immunoSEQ multiplex PCR; the TCRdb copy retains only in-frame clones and omits some. The sample includes 90,000 to 130,000 clones, around nine tenths of them seen just once. The sample in question was peripheral blood, obtained in the third trimester of pregnancy. The receptors were sampled from a female donor with multiple sclerosis, enrolled in a pregnancy study.

The chain couples TRBV19 to TRBJ2-3; D not certain. The V end was cut by 3 bases, the J end by 2 bases, with 6 bases between. The CDR3 spans 13 residues. Germline V gives CDR1 LNHDA, CDR2 SQIVND (reference sequence). The CDR3 here is CASSMAHTDTQYF. Here the CDR3 DNA reads TGTGCCAGTAGTATGGCTCACACAGATACGCAGTATTTT. Using reference TRBV19 and TRBJ2-3 for the parts outside the CDR3, the full variable domain is DGGITQSPKYLFRKEGQNVTLSCEQNLNHDAMYWYRQDPGQGLRLIYYSQIVNDFQKGDIAEGYSVSREKKESFPLTVTSAQKNPTAFYLCASSMAHTDTQYFGPGTRLTVL.

The chain has TRBV14 and TRBJ2-7; D is unclear. Germline V gene sequence: CDR1 SGHDN, CDR2 FVKESK. The CDR3 totals 15 residues. Trimming stripped 4 bases from V and 3 bases from J, with 16 bases between. The CDR3 sequence is CASSRKLGPIYEQYF. The CDR3 DNA reads TGTGCCAGCAGCCGAAAGTTGGGCCCGATCTACGAGCAGTACTTC. Combining the CDR3 with reference TRBV14 and TRBJ2-7 gives the whole variable domain EAGVTQFPSHSVIEKGQTVTLRCDPISGHDNLYWYRRVMGKEIKFLLHFVKESKQDESGMPNNRFLAERTGGTYSTLKVQPAELEDSGVYFCASSRKLGPIYEQYFGPGTRLTVT.

CDR3 region: CASSASGGAWDTQYF. CDR3 nucleotide sequence: TGTGCCAGCAGTGCTAGCGGGGGGGCCTGGGATACGCAGTATTTT. V gene TRBV6-1 combines with J gene TRBJ2-3, with TRBD2 matching 12 bases. The CDR3 contains 15 residues. Trimming at V came to 4 bases and at J to 6 bases, leaving 5 bases not matched to a gene. The germline V gene encodes CDR1 MNHNS and CDR2 SASEGT.

This chain connects TRBV6-1 to TRBJ1-2, with 7 bases that match TRBD1. The CDR3 covers 14 residues. V gave up 8 bases and J gave up 4 bases; unmatched junction bases: 10. The germline V gene encodes CDR1 MNHNS and CDR2 SASEGT. The CDR3 nucleotides are TGTGCCAGCGGCCTTACAGGGGTCGGCTATGGCTACACCTTC. This codes for CASGLTGVGYGYTF.

The chain couples TRBV11-3 to TRBJ1-4; 7 nucleotides agree with TRBD1. Per germline, CDR1 SGHNT and CDR2 YENEEA. The CDR3 has 17 amino acids. The V gene end was trimmed by 1 base and the J gene end by 6 bases; junction bases not matched to a gene: 11. CDR3 DNA: TGTGCCAGCAGCTTAGCCCCCGGGGACAGACGACATGAAAAACTGTTTTTT. It specifies CASSLAPGDRRHEKLFF.

This chain connects TRBV30 to TRBJ2-3; no reliable D call. The CDR3 has 11 amino acids. The V and J ends lost 5 bases and 4 bases respectively, with 7 bases between them. Germline V gene data show CDR1 as GTSNPN and CDR2 as SVGIG (reference sequence). The CDR3 nucleotides read TGTGCCTGGCGAGTGGCAGATACGCAGTATTTT. The encoded protein is CAWRVADTQYF.

This clone was counted between two and nine times. The V call is TRBV7-8, the J call TRBJ1-5; D remains ambiguous. This CDR3 region has 13 residues. Germline V CDR1 and CDR2: SGHVS, FQNEAQ. Trimming stripped 3 bases from V and 5 bases from J, with 8 bases between. The CDR3, as DNA: TGTGCCAGCAGCTTTCAGGTAGATCAGCCCCAGCATTTT. Its protein product is CASSFQVDQPQHF.

This chain connects TRBV19 to TRBJ2-5, with D maybe TRBD1 (5 bases). The CDR3 runs 13 residues. Germline-derived CDR1 and CDR2 are LNHDA and SQIVND (reference sequence). The V end lost 5 bases, the J end lost 4 bases, and 11 bases lay between the germline ends. CDR3 nucleotide sequence: TGTGCCAGTAGTCAAAAAGGGGCAGAGACCCAGTACTTC. Translation gives CASSQKGAETQYF.

The chain carries TRBV5-6 and TRBJ2-7; possible D gene TRBD2, 5 bases. Germline-derived CDR1 and CDR2 are SGHDT and YYEEEE. The V end lost 0 bases, the J end lost 5 bases, and 9 bases lay between the germline ends. This CDR3 is 13 amino acids long. The CDR3 DNA follows: TGTGCCAGCAGCTTGGCCGCGGGTAACGAGCAGTACTTC. Protein sequence: CASSLAAGNEQYF.

The genes are TRBV7-2 and TRBJ2-2; maybe TRBD1 (6 bases). Germline assignment: CDR1 SGHTA and CDR2 FQGNSA. The germline V and J ends were trimmed by 5 bases and 5 bases, with 12 bases remaining between them. The CDR3 covers 14 residues. The CDR3 region has the DNA TGTGCCAGCAGCAGACAGGCAGGGACCGGGGAGCTGTTTTTT. Translated, it gives CASSRQAGTGELFF.

The chain combines TRBV7-8 with TRBJ1-5; D unclear. The ends were cut back, 3 bases at V and 4 bases at J, with 7 bases in the middle. The CDR3 has 13 amino acids. The germline CDR1 and CDR2 sequences are SGHVS and FQNEAQ. The CDR3: CASSLGENQPQHF. In nucleotides, the CDR3 is TGTGCCAGCAGCTTGGGAGAGAATCAGCCCCAGCATTTT.

This clone is a singleton in its sample. The V call is TRBV19, the J call TRBJ1-1; tentative D call: TRBD1 (6 bases). The CDR3 spans 13 residues. The V and J ends lost 5 bases and 3 bases respectively, with 10 bases between them. Germline assignment: CDR1 LNHDA and CDR2 SQIVND (reference sequence). The CDR3 protein is CASSPGTYTEAFF. CDR3 in DNA: TGTGCCAGTAGTCCCGGGACATACACTGAAGCTTTCTTT.

This clone appeared once. The V gene is TRBV4-1, the J gene TRBJ1-1; no definite D call. Trimming took off 5 bases at V and 6 bases at J, with 10 bases between the two ends. The CDR3 loop spans 12 amino acids. The germline CDR1 and CDR2 sequences are MGHRA and YSYEKL. The CDR3 bases are TGCGCCAGCAGCACCCAGGAATCTGAAGCTTTCTTT. Its protein product is CASSTQESEAFF.

V is TRBV5-4 and J is TRBJ1-4, with no clear D. The CDR3 extends over 15 amino acids. From germline, CDR1 is SGHNT and CDR2 YYREEE (reference sequence). V was cut by 1 base and J by 2 bases, with 9 bases left in between. This CDR3 is CASSLSAATNEKLFF. The CDR3, as DNA: TGTGCCAGCAGCTTGTCGGCGGCTACTAATGAAAAACTGTTTTTT.

This rearrangement joins TRBV9 to TRBJ2-1; 12 bases are a match to TRBD2. V lost 0 bases and J lost 8; bases outside the gene matches: 9. CDR3 length equals 17 residues. The V gene's germline CDR1 is SGDLS and CDR2 YYNGEE. The DNA of the CDR3 is TGTGCCAGCAGCGTAGCTAGGCTAGCGGGGGGGCCTGATGAGCAGTTCTTC. Protein product: CASSVARLAGGPDEQFF. The full variable domain, completed using reference TRBV9 and TRBJ2-1, is DSGVTQTPKHLITATGQRVTLRCSPRSGDLSVYWYQQSLDQGLQFLIQYYNGEERAKGNILERFSAQQFPDLHSELNLSSLELGDSALYFCASSVARLAGGPDEQFFGPGTRLTVL.

In its sample, this clone was seen once. The chain has TRBV5-1 and TRBJ2-3; weak D call: TRBD1 (5 bases). The V gene's germline CDR1 is SGHRS and CDR2 YFSETQ. The CDR3 covers 17 residues. Deletions cut 2 bases from V and 0 bases from J, with 16 bases between. The CDR3 region has the DNA TGCGCCAGCAGCTTAGGGGTCGTGGAGACTAGCACAGATACGCAGTATTTT. Its protein product is CASSLGVVETSTDTQYF.

The chain uses TRBV6-5 and TRBJ1-4; no definite D call. Germline assignment: CDR1 MNHEY and CDR2 SVGAGI. The CDR3 is 11 residues long. CDR3 sequence reads: CASGFREKLFF. In DNA form, the CDR3 reads TGTGCTAGCGGATTCAGGGAAAAACTGTTTTTT.

V usage is TRBV5-1 and J usage is TRBJ1-3; D possibly corresponds to TRBD1 (6 bases). The length of the CDR3 is 14 residues. The germline gives CDR1 SGHRS, CDR2 YFSETQ. Trimming cost V 2 bases and J 2 bases, with 8 bases left between them. The CDR3 nucleotides are TGCGCCAGCAGCTTACAGGGCCCTGGAAACACCATATATTTT. Translation gives CASSLQGPGNTIYF.